These 21 T cell receptor beta chains were all obtained from the same sample, sequenced in a study of CD8 T cells in Susac syndrome. With random hexamers, reverse transcription was performed on about 0.45 to 1 ug of RNA. Via MiXCR, TCRdb re-called the immunoSEQ multiplex PCR reads, giving one row per CDR3 protein. The data show about 180,000 distinct CDR3 sequences, roughly 94% seen once. The sequenced sample was CD4+ T cells from PBMCs. The receptors were gathered from a human donor with Susac syndrome.

The rearrangement uses TRBV20-1 and TRBJ2-7; 9 nucleotides line up with TRBD2. There are 13 residues in the CDR3. Losses at the gene ends were 7 bases for V and 7 bases for J; bases not matched to a gene: 11. Germline V gives CDR1 DFQATT, CDR2 SNEGSKA (reference sequence). CDR3 nucleotides: TGCAGTGGCAAGCTAGCGGGAACTGGAGAGCAGTACTTC. This gives the protein CSGKLAGTGEQYF.

The V gene is TRBV29-1, the J gene TRBJ2-3, with no clear D. Looked up from germline, CDR1 is SQVTM and CDR2 is ANQGSEA. Trimming took off 3 bases at V and 1 base at J, with 11 bases between the two ends. The CDR3 contains 14 residues. The CDR3 region has the DNA TGCAGCGTTGAGGCCGGGTACGGCACAGATACGCAGTATTTT. Residues: CSVEAGYGTDTQYF.

The chain employs TRBV5-1 and TRBJ1-5; D is perhaps TRBD1 (6 bases). The CDR3 has 16 amino acids. Trimming cost V 4 bases and J 0 bases, with 14 bases left between them. Looked up from germline, CDR1 is SGHRS and CDR2 is YFSETQ. CDR3 in DNA: TGCGCCAGCAGCGAGGGGACAATGTATAGCAATCAGCCCCAGCATTTT. Amino acid sequence: CASSEGTMYSNQPQHF.

This clonotype was detected a few times. The chain has TRBV30 and TRBJ2-7; unclear D gene. Looked up from germline, CDR1 is GTSNPN and CDR2 is SVGIG (reference sequence). This CDR3 comprises 12 residues. Trimming shortened V by 2 bases and J by 5 bases, and 10 bases separated the two germline ends. Here the CDR3 reads CAWSPRGDEQYF. The CDR3, as DNA: TGTGCCTGGAGTCCACGAGGTGACGAGCAGTACTTC.

The rearrangement links TRBV5-4 to TRBJ2-3, with 10 bases aligning to TRBD2. CDR1 is SGHNT and CDR2 is YYREEE in the germline V gene (reference sequence). CDR3 length: 15 amino acids. The V and J ends lost 4 bases and 3 bases, in that order; junction bases with no gene match: 5. The CDR3 protein is CASSQREGGTDTQYF. In DNA form, the CDR3 reads TGTGCCAGCAGCCAGCGGGAGGGAGGGACAGATACGCAGTATTTT.

The chain carries TRBV12-3 or TRBV12-4 and TRBJ2-2; no clear D. The length of the CDR3 is 12 residues. With 5 bases removed from V and 6 bases from J, the gap between germline ends came to 7 bases. In DNA form, the CDR3 reads TGTGCCAGCAGTCTTAGTCCCGGGGAGCTGTTTTTT. Translating gives CASSLSPGELFF.

J is TRBJ2-2 and V is TRBV4-3; the D gene is possibly TRBD2 (5 bases). The CDR3 consists of 15 residues. Germline lookup yields CDR1 LGHNA and CDR2 YSLEER. V lost 4 bases and J lost 2, with 11 bases in between. The CDR3 is CASSRDSSNTGELFF. CDR3 DNA: TGCGCCAGCAGCCGCGACTCTAGCAACACCGGGGAGCTGTTTTTT.

CDR3 in DNA: TGTGCCAGTGCGACAGGGGGCTTTGAGACCCAGTACTTC. Amino acids: CASATGGFETQYF. This rearrangement joins TRBV19 to TRBJ2-5; the match to TRBD1 covers 10 bases. Germline V gene data show CDR1 as LNHDA and CDR2 as SQIVND (reference sequence). Unmatched junction bases numbered 5, after V lost 8 bases and J lost 5 bases. This CDR3 is 13 amino acids long.

About this clonotype: The junction departs from germline at one end; a sequencing error may be responsible. The J gene is TRBJ2-5, the V gene TRBV7-7; no clear D. CDR1 SSHAT and CDR2 FNYEAQ come from the germline V gene (reference sequence). This CDR3 has 13 amino acids. The DNA for the CDR3 is TGTGCTAGCAGCCTGGACCGAGAGATGGCCCAGTACTTC. This sequence encodes CASSLDREMAQYF.

This chain connects TRBV2 to TRBJ2-5; D is unclear. The CDR3 is 14 amino acids. The V gene's germline CDR1 is SNHLY and CDR2 FYNNEI. Trimming removed 4 bases from V and 0 bases from J, with 9 bases in between. The CDR3 loop reads CASSVGAYQETQYF. CDR3 DNA sequence: TGTGCCAGCAGTGTAGGCGCTTACCAAGAGACCCAGTACTTC.

The V gene is TRBV29-1, the J gene TRBJ2-1; TRBD2 agrees at 11 bases. The CDR3 spans 14 residues. CDR1 and CDR2 (germline): SQVTM, ANQGSEA. V gave up 6 bases and J gave up 6 bases; unmatched junction bases: 7. The CDR3 spells CSVGPSGRSNEQFF. The CDR3 DNA follows: TGCAGCGTGGGCCCTAGCGGGAGGTCCAATGAGCAGTTCTTC.

This clonotype is a singleton in its sample. The rearrangement joins TRBV18 to TRBJ2-1; 11 nucleotides match TRBD2. CDR1 is KGHSH and CDR2 is LQKENI in the germline V gene. This CDR3 has 15 amino acids. V lost 4 bases to trimming and J lost 3 bases; unmatched junction nucleotides: 2. The CDR3 region is CASSHTSGGYNEQFF. CDR3 DNA sequence: TGTGCCAGCTCACATACTAGCGGGGGCTACAATGAGCAGTTCTTC.

This chain uses TRBV20-1 with TRBJ2-3; the match to TRBD1 covers 7 bases. With V trimmed by 1 base and J by 4 bases, 8 bases remained unmatched. The CDR3 runs to 15 residues. The germline V gene encodes CDR1 DFQATT and CDR2 SNEGSKA (reference sequence). The CDR3 reads CSARVVQGLADTQYF. The CDR3 DNA reads TGCAGTGCTAGAGTGGTACAGGGGTTGGCAGATACGCAGTATTTT.

This chain joins TRBV7-2 and TRBJ2-7, with 9 bases that match TRBD1. The CDR3 totals 14 residues. V lost 5 bases to trimming and J lost 5 bases; unmatched junction nucleotides: 7. In germline, CDR1 is SGHTA, CDR2 FQGNSA. The CDR3 region has the DNA TGTGCCAGCAGCACCGGGACAGGGCCGCACGAGCAGTACTTC. Translating it yields CASSTGTGPHEQYF. Using reference TRBV7-2 and TRBJ2-7 for the parts outside the CDR3, the full variable domain is GAGVSQSPSNKVTEKGKDVELRCDPISGHTALYWYRQSLGQGLEFLIYFQGNSAPDKSGLPSDRFSAERTGGSVSTLTIQRTQQEDSAVYLCASSTGTGPHEQYFGPGTRLTVT.

The J gene is TRBJ1-5, the V gene TRBV25-1; D is possibly TRBD1 (5 bases). CDR3 length equals 15 residues. V was pared by 3 bases and J by 1 base, with 10 bases between. Germline V gene data show CDR1 as MGHDK and CDR2 as SYGVNS. The CDR3 coding sequence is TGTGCCAGCAGTGATCCCTGGGACAGCAATCAGCCCCAGCATTTT. Amino acids: CASSDPWDSNQPQHF.

The V and J genes are TRBV20-1 and TRBJ2-7; D not certain. The germline V gene has CDR1 DFQATT and CDR2 SNEGSKA (reference sequence). CDR3 length: 11 residues. V dropped 3 bases and J dropped 6 bases, with 9 bases sitting between them. CDR3 protein: CSASGWGEQYF. CDR3 in DNA: TGCAGTGCTAGCGGGTGGGGCGAGCAGTACTTC.

The genes are TRBV11-2 and TRBJ2-7, with 10 bases identical to TRBD2. The CDR3 contains 16 residues. In germline, CDR1 is SGHAT, CDR2 FQNNGV. The J segment lost 5 bases and the V segment lost 5 bases, leaving 12 bases of the junction unmatched. Written as DNA, the CDR3 is TGTGCCAGCAGCCCCTGGACTAGCGGCACAAGGGACGAGCAGTACTTC. Protein sequence: CASSPWTSGTRDEQYF. The whole variable domain, filled in from reference TRBV11-2 and TRBJ2-7, reads EAGVAQSPRYKIIEKRQSVAFWCNPISGHATLYWYQQILGQGPKLLIQFQNNGVVDDSQLPKDRFSAERLKGVDSTLKIQPAKLEDSAVYLCASSPWTSGTRDEQYFGPGTRLTVT.

The chain combines TRBV27 with TRBJ2-2, with TRBD1 identical over 7 bases. Germline V gives CDR1 MNHEY, CDR2 SMNVEV (reference sequence). V lost 2 bases to trimming and J lost 5 bases; unmatched junction nucleotides: 5. The CDR3 length is 15 residues. The CDR3 region is CASSLRGQQTGELFF. CDR3 in DNA: TGTGCCAGCAGTTTAAGGGGACAGCAGACCGGGGAGCTGTTTTTT.

The CDR3 bases are TGTGCCCGGGGAGTGGCGTTGTACGGTGAGCAGTTCTTC. This codes for CARGVALYGEQFF. The gene calls are TRBV30 and TRBJ2-1; weak D call: TRBD2 (5 bases). Germline V lookup: CDR1 GTSNPN, CDR2 SVGIG (reference sequence). This CDR3 is 13 amino acids long. The V end lost 8 bases, the J end lost 9 bases, and 20 bases lay between the germline ends. The full variable domain, rest sourced from reference TRBV30 and TRBJ2-1, is SQTIHQWPATLVQPVGSPLSLECTVEGTSNPNLYWYRQAAGRGLQLLFYSVGIGQISSEVPQNLSASRPQDRQFILSSKKLLLSDSGFYLCARGVALYGEQFFGPGTRLTVL.

Only one count was recorded for this clonotype. The rearrangement joins TRBV15 to TRBJ1-2; TRBD1 matches 7 bases. The V and J ends lost 1 base and 4 bases, in that order; junction bases with no gene match: 12. In germline, CDR1 is LNHNV, CDR2 YYDKDF (reference sequence). The CDR3 extends over 17 amino acids. The CDR3 spells CATSRADYRGQGYGYTF. CDR3 bases: TGTGCCACCAGCAGAGCCGATTACAGGGGACAAGGCTATGGCTACACCTTC. Full variable domain (rest looked up from reference TRBV15 and TRBJ1-2): DAMVIQNPRYQVTQFGKPVTLSCSQTLNHNVMYWYQQKSSQAPKLLFHYYDKDFNNEADTPDNFQSRRPNTSFCFLDIRSPGLGDTAMYLCATSRADYRGQGYGYTFGSGTRLTVV.

V usage is TRBV12-3 or TRBV12-4 and J usage is TRBJ2-7, with TRBD1 identical over 10 bases. V trimming: 5 bases; J trimming: 5 bases; junction bases outside the gene matches: 9. This CDR3 region has 15 residues. The CDR3 protein is CASSRPGQGFHEQYF. DNA for the CDR3: TGTGCCAGCAGTCGACCGGGACAGGGGTTCCACGAGCAGTACTTC.